This record looks at one T cell receptor (beta chain) sequence and its context. The library targeted TCRbeta and was prepared with unique molecular identifiers. TCRdb re-called the PCR reads with MiXCR, one entry per CDR3 protein. The table lists 600,000 to 700,000 distinct CDR3 sequences, around 16% of them singletons. Germline V gives CDR1 SGHTA, CDR2 FQGNSA. V gave up 5 bases and J gave up 5 bases, with 23 bases separating them. The length of the CDR3 is 17 residues. The data originate from a study of T-cell reconstitution after alpha-beta-depleted transplantation in children. The chain carries TRBV7-2 and TRBJ2-3; D is perhaps TRBD1 (5 bases). Material: PBMCs from the stem cell graft donor, obtained from the stem cell graft. This clonotype was obtained from a human donor who donated a stem cell graft to a child with acute myeloid leukemia. DNA for the CDR3: TGTGCCAGCAGCAACCTGGGTAGGGGCGTATCAGGAGATACGCAGTATTTT. It translates to CASSNLGRGVSGDTQYF. Complete variable domain (other parts from reference TRBV7-2 and TRBJ2-3): GAGVSQSPSNKVTEKGKDVELRCDPISGHTALYWYRQSLGQGLEFLIYFQGNSAPDKSGLPSDRFSAERTGGSVSTLTIQRTQQEDSAVYLCASSNLGRGVSGDTQYFGPGTRLTVL.